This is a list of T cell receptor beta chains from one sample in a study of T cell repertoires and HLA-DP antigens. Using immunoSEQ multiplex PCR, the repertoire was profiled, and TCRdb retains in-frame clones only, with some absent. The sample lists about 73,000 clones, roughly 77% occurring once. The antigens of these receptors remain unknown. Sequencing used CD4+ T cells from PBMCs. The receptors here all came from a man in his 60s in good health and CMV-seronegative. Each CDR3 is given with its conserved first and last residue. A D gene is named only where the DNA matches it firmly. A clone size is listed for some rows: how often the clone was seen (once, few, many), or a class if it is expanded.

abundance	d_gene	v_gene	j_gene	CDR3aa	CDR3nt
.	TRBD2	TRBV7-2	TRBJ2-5	CASSLVEGGPQETQYF	TGTGCCAGCAGCTTAGTGGAGGGAGGGCCACAAGAGACCCAGTACTTC
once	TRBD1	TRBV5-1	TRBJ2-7	CASSWDRGFDEQYF	TGCGCCAGCAGCTGGGACAGGGGGTTCGACGAGCAGTACTTC
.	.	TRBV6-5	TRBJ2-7	CAARRDGGAEQYF	TGTGCCGCTCGCCGGGACGGGGGTGCCGAGCAGTACTTC
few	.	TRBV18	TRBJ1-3	CASSPGTGNTIYF	TGTGCCAGCTCACCGGGGACGGGGAACACCATATATTTT
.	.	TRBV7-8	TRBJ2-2	CASSLNSANTGELFF	TGTGCCAGCAGCTTAAACAGCGCGAACACCGGGGAGCTGTTTTTT
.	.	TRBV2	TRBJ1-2	CASSSPRGTTTSNYGYTF	TGTGCCAGCAGTTCTCCCCGGGGGACAACCACCTCTAACTATGGCTACACCTTC
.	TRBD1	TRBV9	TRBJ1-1	CASSSGQLNTEAFF	TGTGCCAGCAGCTCGGGACAGCTGAACACTGAAGCTTTCTTT
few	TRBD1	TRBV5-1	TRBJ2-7	CASSLVSRGQDEQYF	TGCGCCAGCAGCTTGGTTTCCAGGGGGCAGGACGAGCAGTACTTC
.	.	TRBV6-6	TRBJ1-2	CASSYADSTNYGYTF	TGTGCCAGCAGTTACGCGGACAGTACTAACTATGGCTACACCTTC
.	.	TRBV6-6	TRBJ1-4	CASSDRFGNEKLFF	TGTGCCAGCAGTGACCGGTTTGGTAATGAAAAACTGTTTTTT
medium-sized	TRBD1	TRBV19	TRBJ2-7	CASGTGDSYEQYF	TGTGCCAGTGGGACAGGGGACTCCTACGAGCAGTACTTC
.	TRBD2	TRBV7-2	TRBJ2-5	CASSLGLAGGTETQYF	TGTGCCAGCAGCTTAGGACTAGCGGGGGGGACAGAGACCCAGTACTTC
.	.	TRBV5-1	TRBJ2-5	CASSFGGGQETQYF	TGCGCCAGCAGCTTCGGAGGGGGGCAAGAGACCCAGTACTTC
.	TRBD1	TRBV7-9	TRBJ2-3	CASTPLGTASTDTQYF	TGTGCCAGCACCCCACTCGGGACAGCTAGCACAGATACGCAGTATTTT
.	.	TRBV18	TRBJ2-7	CASSPGTGLYEQYF	TGTGCCAGCTCACCAGGGACTGGTCTCTACGAGCAGTACTTC
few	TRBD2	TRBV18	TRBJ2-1	CASSPVAGRYNEQFF	TGTGCCAGCTCACCAGTAGCGGGAAGGTACAATGAGCAGTTCTTC
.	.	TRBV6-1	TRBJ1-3	CASSEAIGWDELGNTIYF	TGTGCCAGCAGTGAAGCCATTGGGTGGGACGAACTTGGAAACACCATATATTTT
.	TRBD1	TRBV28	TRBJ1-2	CASSSGQGTNYGYTF	TGTGCCAGCAGCTCGGGACAGGGGACTAACTATGGCTACACCTTC
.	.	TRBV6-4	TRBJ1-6	CASSGHHGLRSPLHF	TGTGCCAGCAGCGGACATCACGGGCTACGGTCACCCCTCCACTTT
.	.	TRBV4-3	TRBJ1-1	CASSQDFGGRNTEAFF	TGCGCCAGCAGCCAAGATTTCGGGGGTAGGAACACTGAAGCTTTCTTT
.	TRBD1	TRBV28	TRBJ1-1	CASSSRTGDGNTEAFF	TGTGCCAGCAGTTCAAGGACAGGGGACGGAAACACTGAAGCTTTCTTT
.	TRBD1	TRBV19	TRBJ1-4	CACGQGRSEKLFF	TGTGCCTGCGGACAGGGTAGAAGTGAAAAACTGTTTTTT
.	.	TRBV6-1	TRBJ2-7	CASSEERFGEQYF	TGTGCCAGCAGTGAAGAACGGTTTGGTGAGCAGTACTTC
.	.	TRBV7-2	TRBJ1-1	CASSSGQPGNTEAFF	TGTGCCAGCAGCAGCGGACAACCCGGGAACACTGAAGCTTTCTTT
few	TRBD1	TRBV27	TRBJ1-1	CASSPGQVFNTEAFF	TGTGCCAGTTCCCCGGGACAGGTGTTCAACACTGAAGCTTTCTTT
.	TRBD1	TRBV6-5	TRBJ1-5	CASSFWDRGDNQPQHF	TGTGCCAGCAGTTTTTGGGACAGGGGGGACAATCAGCCCCAGCATTTT
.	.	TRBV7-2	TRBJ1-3	CASSLWGEPSGNTIYF	TGTGCCAGCAGCTTATGGGGCGAACCATCTGGAAACACCATATATTTT
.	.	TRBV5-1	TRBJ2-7	CASSLDRGEQYF	TGCGCCAGCAGCTTGGATCGGGGGGAGCAGTACTTC
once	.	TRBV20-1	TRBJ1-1	CSASGFFEAFF	TGCAGTGCTAGTGGATTTTTTGAAGCTTTCTTT